One T cell receptor beta chain is described in this entry. Sequencing was performed with immunoSEQ multiplex PCR; in TCRdb, only in-frame clones are kept and a portion is missing. The sample lists roughly 79,000 clones, around four fifths seen once, with about 21% in the top ten. The data were taken from a study of T cell responses to AZD1222 COVID-19 vaccine. As for the study in general: The analysis combined second doses at about 4 or about 12 weeks.

Source: peripheral blood, taken on day 0 of AZD1222 vaccination. This TCR was recovered from an adult in good health.

The CDR3 sequence: CASSPGQNYGYTF. DNA of the CDR3: TGTGCCAGCAGCCCGGGACAAAACTATGGCTACACCTTC. This chain uses TRBV6-6 with TRBJ1-2, with D possibly TRBD1 on 6 matching bases. Per the germline V gene, CDR1 is MNHNY and CDR2 is SVGAGI (reference sequence). With 6 bases removed from V and 2 bases from J, the gap between germline ends came to 10 bases. This CDR3 is 13 amino acids long.